This T cell receptor beta chain was identified during a study of blood T cells in healthy people across ages. From germline, CDR1 is LGHDT and CDR2 YNNKEL (reference sequence). The CDR3 has 14 residues. Germline trimming cut 4 bases from V and 9 bases from J; bases unmatched to any gene: 8. Combining a sample-barcoded 5' primer with a J-beta primer mix, a second PCR ran for about 6 to 11 cycles. TCRdb recomputed calls from the 5' RACE reads with MiXCR, one row per CDR3 protein. The sample consists of approximately 780,000 distinct CDR3 sequences, roughly 24% of them appearing once. This clonotype showed up just a few times. A further study also used this sample, focusing on T cells of mothers and their children.

The TCR comes from a boy younger than 18 in good health. The chain is built from TRBV3-1 and TRBJ2-5; 10 nucleotides agree with TRBD1. The material sequenced was blood. As DNA, the CDR3 is TGTGCCAGCAGCCTGACCGGGACAGGGGACTCCCAGTACTTC. This gives the protein CASSLTGTGDSQYF.